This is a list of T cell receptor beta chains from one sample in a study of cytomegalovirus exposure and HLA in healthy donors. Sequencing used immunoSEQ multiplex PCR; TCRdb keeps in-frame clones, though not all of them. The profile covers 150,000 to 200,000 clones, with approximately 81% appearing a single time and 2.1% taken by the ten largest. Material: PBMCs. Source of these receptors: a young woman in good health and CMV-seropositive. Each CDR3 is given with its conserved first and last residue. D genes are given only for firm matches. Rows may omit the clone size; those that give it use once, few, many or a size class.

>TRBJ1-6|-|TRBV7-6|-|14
TGTGCCAGCAGCTTAGGGCTGAGGAATTCACCCCTCCACTTT
CASSLGLRNSPLHF
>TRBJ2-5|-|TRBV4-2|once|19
TGTGCCAGCAGCCAAGTGGGGTCTGGGGGGGCCACTTCTCGGGAGACCCAGTACTTC
CASSQVGSGGATSRETQYF
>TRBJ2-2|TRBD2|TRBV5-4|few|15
TGTGCCAGCAGCCTGGGGGGGGGAAACACCGGGGAGCTGTTTTTT
CASSLGGGNTGELFF
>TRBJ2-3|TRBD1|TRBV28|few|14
TGTGCCAGCAGTTTTAGGGGGCCCGCAGATACGCAGTATTTT
CASSFRGPADTQYF
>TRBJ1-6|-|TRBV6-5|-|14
TGTGCCAGCAGAGAGGGACTGTCAAATTCACCCCTCCACTTT
CASREGLSNSPLHF
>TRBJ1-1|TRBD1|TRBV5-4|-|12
TGTGCCGAACAGGGGGGGAGCACTGAAGCTTTCTTT
CAEQGGSTEAFF
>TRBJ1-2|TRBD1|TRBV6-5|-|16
TGTGCCAGCAGTTACTCGGGGACAGGGGGCCGGTATGGCTACACCTTC
CASSYSGTGGRYGYTF
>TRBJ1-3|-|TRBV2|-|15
TGTGCCAGCAGTGTCCGCGGGTCCTCTGGAAACACCATATATTTT
CASSVRGSSGNTIYF
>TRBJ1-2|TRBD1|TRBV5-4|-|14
TGTGCCAGCAGCTTTCCCGGGACAGGGTATGGCTACACCTTC
CASSFPGTGYGYTF
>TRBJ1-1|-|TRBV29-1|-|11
TGCAGCGTTGGGTCCCCAGGAAGGGCTTTCTTT
CSVGSPGRAFF
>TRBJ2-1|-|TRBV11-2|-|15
TGTGCCAGCAGCTTAGAGGACTTGGGGTACAATGAGCAGTTCTTC
CASSLEDLGYNEQFF
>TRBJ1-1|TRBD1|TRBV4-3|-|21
TGCGCCAGCAGCCAATTTCTCCAGGGGGCGGCGTATTCCGTTATGAACACTGAAGCTTTCTTT
CASSQFLQGAAYSVMNTEAFF
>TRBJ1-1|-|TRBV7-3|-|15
TGTGCCAGCAGCTCCGAGCCGGGACACCACACTGAAGCTTTCTTT
CASSSEPGHHTEAFF
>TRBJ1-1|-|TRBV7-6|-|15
TGTGCCAGCAGCTTAGCGGGGGGAGGAAGGACTGAAGCTTTCTTT
CASSLAGGGRTEAFF
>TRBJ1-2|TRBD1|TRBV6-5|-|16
TGTGCCAGCAGTTACTCGCCAGGCAGGGGGTTGGATGGCTACACCTTC
CASSYSPGRGLDGYTF
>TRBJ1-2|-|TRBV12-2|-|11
TGTGCAAGTCGCTATCAGGCTGGTCACACCTTC
CASRYQAGHTF
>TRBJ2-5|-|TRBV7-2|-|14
TGTGCCAGCAGCTCTGGAAGCGATCAAGAGACCCAGTACTTC
CASSSGSDQETQYF
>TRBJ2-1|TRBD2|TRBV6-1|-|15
TGTGCCAGCAGTGCTTTTAGCGGGGGGGGTAATGAGCAGTTCTTC
CASSAFSGGGNEQFF
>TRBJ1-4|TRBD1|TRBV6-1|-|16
TGTGCCAGCAGTGAAGCATTAGGACAGGGGGATGATAAACTGTTTTTT
CASSEALGQGDDKLFF